This note documents a single TCR beta chain sequence. The entry originates in a study of cytomegalovirus exposure and HLA in healthy donors. The CDR3 length is 15 residues. Germline-derived CDR1 and CDR2 are LNHDA and SQIVND (reference sequence). Trimming took off 7 bases at V and 5 bases at J, with 19 bases between the two ends. The PCR ran on 60 Vbeta and 13 Jbeta primers. Method: immunoSEQ multiplex PCR; TCRdb's copy keeps in-frame clones and lacks some. The sample has about 200,000 clones; 60% to 85% are singletons. The material sequenced was PBMCs. The TCR sequence derives from a woman aged 40 to 50 in good health and CMV-seronegative. J is TRBJ2-3 and V is TRBV19; TRBD2 is a possible D gene (7 bases). For the CDR3, the DNA is TGTGCCAGTACCTCTCGGGGGGCTGGGGGAGATACGCAGTATTTT. Translated, it gives CASTSRGAGGDTQYF.